These T cell receptor beta chains were read from a single sample in a study of blood T cell repertoires in COVID-19. Sequencing used immunoSEQ multiplex PCR; TCRdb keeps in-frame clones, though not all of them. This sample carries approximately 460,000 clones, 89% of them seen once, and the ten largest clones take around 0.9%. The sample consisted of peripheral blood. These receptors all stem from a man aged 18 to 29 with COVID-19, enrolled during active disease. Both conserved end residues are part of each CDR3. Fields, in order: CDR3 protein, CDR3 DNA, V gene, J gene, D gene, clone size. A D gene is named only where the DNA matches it firmly. A row's size may be missing; if present it is once, few, many or a size class.

CASSYVGGTSNQPQHF	TGTGCCAGCAGTTATGTGGGGGGTACTAGCAATCAGCCCCAGCATTTT	TRBV6-5	TRBJ1-5	-	-
CASSLVPSGGDTQYF	TGCGCCAGCAGCTTGGTTCCTAGCGGGGGTGATACGCAGTATTTT	TRBV5-1	TRBJ2-3	TRBD2	once
CASVRDRVYEQYF	TGTGCCAGCGTTCGGGACAGGGTTTACGAGCAGTACTTC	TRBV6-5	TRBJ2-7	TRBD1	-
CASSPSMFSEQFF	TGTGCCAGCAGCCCCTCAATGTTTAGTGAGCAGTTCTTC	TRBV7-9	TRBJ2-1	-	-
CTSSQDLLAGGQETQYF	TGCACCAGCAGCCAAGATCTCCTCGCGGGGGGCCAAGAGACCCAGTACTTC	TRBV1	TRBJ2-5	-	-
CASSYRQGGTLRNTEAFF	TGTGCCAGCTCATATAGACAGGGAGGAACACTAAGGAACACTGAAGCTTTCTTT	TRBV18	TRBJ1-1	TRBD1	-
CASSIQAGGPTGVQFF	TGTGCCAGTAGTATTCAGGCAGGGGGCCCGACAGGGGTGCAGTTCTTC	TRBV19	TRBJ2-1	TRBD1	-
CASSPPDSYQETQYF	TGTGCCAGCAGTCCCCCCGACTCTTACCAAGAGACCCAGTACTTC	TRBV27	TRBJ2-5	-	-
CASRSTGVGTEAFF	TGTGCCAGCAGGTCTACAGGTGTGGGCACTGAAGCTTTCTTT	TRBV7-3	TRBJ1-1	-	-
CASTISAGDTEAFF	TGTGCCAGCACCATTTCGGCCGGGGACACTGAAGCTTTCTTT	TRBV27	TRBJ1-1	-	once
CASSQENVGNTGELFF	TGTGCCAGCAGCCAAGAAAATGTCGGGAACACCGGGGAGCTGTTTTTT	TRBV3-1/TRBV3-2	TRBJ2-2	-	-
CASSEVAGVGNTIYF	TGTGCCAGCAGTGAGGTAGCAGGGGTAGGAAACACCATATATTTT	TRBV6-1	TRBJ1-3	-	-
CASSTRGGEETQYF	TGTGCCAGCAGCACCCGAGGGGGAGAAGAGACCCAGTACTTC	TRBV9	TRBJ2-5	-	-
CASSTPTGQGNNEQFF	TGTGCCAGCAGCACGCCCACTGGACAGGGGAACAATGAGCAGTTCTTC	TRBV7-9	TRBJ2-1	TRBD1	-
CASNHLGGGVYEQFF	TGTGCCAGTAACCACCTCGGCGGGGGGGTCTATGAGCAGTTCTTC	TRBV19	TRBJ2-1	TRBD2	-
CAWSRGGVETQYF	TGTGCCTGGAGTCGGGGGGGTGTGGAGACCCAGTACTTC	TRBV30	TRBJ2-5	TRBD2	-
CASSQLRTGAEQYF	TGCGCCAGCAGCCAACTCAGGACAGGGGCCGAGCAGTACTTC	TRBV4-1	TRBJ2-7	TRBD1	-
CASSQDRVAFF	TGCGCCAGCAGCCAGGACAGGGTTGCTTTCTTT	TRBV5-1	TRBJ1-1	TRBD1	-
CASSPRQGNQPQHF	TGTGCCAGCAGTCCTAGACAGGGTAATCAGCCCCAGCATTTT	TRBV2	TRBJ1-5	TRBD1	-
CASSPVDRGNGEAFF	TGTGCCAGCTCACCCGTTGACAGGGGGAATGGTGAAGCTTTCTTT	TRBV18	TRBJ1-1	TRBD1	-
CASSFSQRDVTDTQYF	TGTGCCAGCAGCTTTTCGCAGCGGGATGTCACAGATACGCAGTATTTT	TRBV7-9	TRBJ2-3	TRBD2	-
CASSLGTGFHGYTF	TGTGCCAGCAGTTTAGGGACAGGGTTTCATGGCTACACCTTC	TRBV27	TRBJ1-2	TRBD1	-
CASSAWKAEGTYEQYF	TGCGCCAGCAGTGCATGGAAGGCAGAGGGCACCTACGAGCAGTACTTC	TRBV10-1	TRBJ2-7	-	-
CASSPGGAGTGELFF	TGTGCCAGCAGCCCAGGGGGCGCCGGCACCGGGGAGCTGTTTTTT	TRBV7-9	TRBJ2-2	TRBD1	-
CASSLGQGGGTQYF	TGTGCCAGCAGCTTAGGACAGGGCGGGGGGACCCAGTACTTC	TRBV13	TRBJ2-5	-	once
CASRPRTANNSPLHF	TGTGCCAGCAGACCTAGGACAGCCAATAATTCACCCCTCCACTTT	TRBV6-5	TRBJ1-6	-	-
CASSWGQGATDTQYF	TGTGCCAGCAGCTGGGGACAGGGGGCCACAGATACGCAGTATTTT	TRBV5-4	TRBJ2-3	TRBD1	-
CASSPGQGGNEQFF	TGTGCCAGCAGCCCCGGACAGGGGGGCAATGAGCAGTTCTTC	TRBV14	TRBJ2-1	TRBD1	-
CASSQDSGGADTQYF	TGCGCCAGCAGCCAAGATAGCGGGGGGGCAGATACGCAGTATTTT	TRBV4-1	TRBJ2-3	TRBD2	-
CASSDSGAGTDTQYF	TGTGCCAGCAGTGACTCAGGCGCCGGGACAGATACGCAGTATTTT	TRBV6-4	TRBJ2-3	-	-
CASSQGQGYAEAFF	TGTGCCAGCAGCCAGGGACAGGGGTACGCTGAAGCTTTCTTT	TRBV5-4	TRBJ1-1	TRBD1	-
CATSDGRQGFETQYF	TGTGCCACCAGTGATGGGCGGCAGGGGTTTGAGACCCAGTACTTC	TRBV24-1	TRBJ2-5	-	-
CASSRGRAAATNEKLFF	TGTGCCAGCAGCCGGGGCAGGGCCGCCGCAACTAATGAAAAACTGTTTTTT	TRBV4-2	TRBJ1-4	-	-
CASSQDWLAGTDTQYF	TGTGCCAGCAGCCAAGATTGGCTAGCGGGCACAGATACGCAGTATTTT	TRBV4-2	TRBJ2-3	TRBD2	-
CATSRDTSGRVGNEQFF	TGTGCCACCAGCAGAGATACTAGCGGGAGAGTGGGCAATGAGCAGTTCTTC	TRBV15	TRBJ2-1	TRBD2	-
CASSVGAGGLSYEQYF	TGTGCCAGCAGCGTGGGAGCGGGAGGACTATCCTACGAGCAGTACTTC	TRBV13	TRBJ2-7	TRBD2	-
CASSVYGGGTEAFF	TGTGCCAGCAGCGTATACGGGGGAGGCACTGAAGCTTTCTTT	TRBV9	TRBJ1-1	-	-
CASSQRYREGYTEAFF	TGTGCCAGCAGCCAACGGTACAGGGAGGGATACACTGAAGCTTTCTTT	TRBV14	TRBJ1-1	-	-
CASSSGQSLTDTQYF	TGTGCCAGCAGCTCGGGACAGAGCCTCACAGATACGCAGTATTTT	TRBV7-9	TRBJ2-3	TRBD1	-
CASSLEQGNQPQHF	TGTGCCAGCAGCTTGGAGCAGGGGAATCAGCCCCAGCATTTT	TRBV5-6	TRBJ1-5	-	-
CASSMGQQETQYF	TGTGCCAGTAGTATGGGACAGCAAGAGACCCAGTACTTC	TRBV19	TRBJ2-5	TRBD1	-
CASSQVGGTDTQYF	TGTGCCAGCAGCCAAGTCGGGGGCACAGATACGCAGTATTTT	TRBV4-2	TRBJ2-3	-	-
CASSPGHNQPQHF	TGTGCCAGCAGCCCGGGACACAATCAGCCCCAGCATTTT	TRBV13	TRBJ1-5	-	-
CASSLQTGTGFPEQYF	TGCGCCAGCAGCTTACAGACCGGGACAGGGTTCCCCGAGCAGTACTTC	TRBV5-1	TRBJ2-7	TRBD1	once
CASSLGAGGLNEQFF	TGTGCCAGCAGCTTAGGAGCGGGGGGGCTCAATGAGCAGTTCTTC	TRBV13	TRBJ2-1	TRBD2	once
CASREGTGPLEQYF	TGTGCCAGCAGAGAAGGGACAGGGCCCTTGGAGCAGTACTTC	TRBV6-1	TRBJ2-7	TRBD1	-
CASSLGPGQGQSAEQYF	TGTGCCAGCAGCTTGGGACCGGGACAGGGACAATCCGCCGAGCAGTACTTC	TRBV7-6	TRBJ2-7	TRBD1	-
CSVAKRGGLGNEQFF	TGCAGCGTTGCCAAGCGGGGGGGACTGGGAAATGAGCAGTTCTTC	TRBV29-1	TRBJ2-1	TRBD2	-
CASSIVGGGPTDTQYF	TGTGCCAGTAGTATAGTTGGGGGAGGACCCACAGATACGCAGTATTTT	TRBV19	TRBJ2-3	-	-
CASSMGITGNEQFF	TGTGCCAGTAGTATGGGAATTACAGGGAATGAGCAGTTCTTC	TRBV19	TRBJ2-1	-	-
CASSQDRTGLYEQYF	TGCGCCAGCAGCCAAGATCGGACAGGACTCTACGAGCAGTACTTC	TRBV4-1	TRBJ2-7	TRBD1	-
CSVLGDRDTDTQYF	TGCAGCGTCTTAGGGGACAGGGACACAGATACGCAGTATTTT	TRBV29-1	TRBJ2-3	TRBD1	-
CASSFAGAETGELFF	TGCGCCAGCAGCTTCGCGGGGGCCGAAACCGGGGAGCTGTTTTTT	TRBV5-1	TRBJ2-2	-	-